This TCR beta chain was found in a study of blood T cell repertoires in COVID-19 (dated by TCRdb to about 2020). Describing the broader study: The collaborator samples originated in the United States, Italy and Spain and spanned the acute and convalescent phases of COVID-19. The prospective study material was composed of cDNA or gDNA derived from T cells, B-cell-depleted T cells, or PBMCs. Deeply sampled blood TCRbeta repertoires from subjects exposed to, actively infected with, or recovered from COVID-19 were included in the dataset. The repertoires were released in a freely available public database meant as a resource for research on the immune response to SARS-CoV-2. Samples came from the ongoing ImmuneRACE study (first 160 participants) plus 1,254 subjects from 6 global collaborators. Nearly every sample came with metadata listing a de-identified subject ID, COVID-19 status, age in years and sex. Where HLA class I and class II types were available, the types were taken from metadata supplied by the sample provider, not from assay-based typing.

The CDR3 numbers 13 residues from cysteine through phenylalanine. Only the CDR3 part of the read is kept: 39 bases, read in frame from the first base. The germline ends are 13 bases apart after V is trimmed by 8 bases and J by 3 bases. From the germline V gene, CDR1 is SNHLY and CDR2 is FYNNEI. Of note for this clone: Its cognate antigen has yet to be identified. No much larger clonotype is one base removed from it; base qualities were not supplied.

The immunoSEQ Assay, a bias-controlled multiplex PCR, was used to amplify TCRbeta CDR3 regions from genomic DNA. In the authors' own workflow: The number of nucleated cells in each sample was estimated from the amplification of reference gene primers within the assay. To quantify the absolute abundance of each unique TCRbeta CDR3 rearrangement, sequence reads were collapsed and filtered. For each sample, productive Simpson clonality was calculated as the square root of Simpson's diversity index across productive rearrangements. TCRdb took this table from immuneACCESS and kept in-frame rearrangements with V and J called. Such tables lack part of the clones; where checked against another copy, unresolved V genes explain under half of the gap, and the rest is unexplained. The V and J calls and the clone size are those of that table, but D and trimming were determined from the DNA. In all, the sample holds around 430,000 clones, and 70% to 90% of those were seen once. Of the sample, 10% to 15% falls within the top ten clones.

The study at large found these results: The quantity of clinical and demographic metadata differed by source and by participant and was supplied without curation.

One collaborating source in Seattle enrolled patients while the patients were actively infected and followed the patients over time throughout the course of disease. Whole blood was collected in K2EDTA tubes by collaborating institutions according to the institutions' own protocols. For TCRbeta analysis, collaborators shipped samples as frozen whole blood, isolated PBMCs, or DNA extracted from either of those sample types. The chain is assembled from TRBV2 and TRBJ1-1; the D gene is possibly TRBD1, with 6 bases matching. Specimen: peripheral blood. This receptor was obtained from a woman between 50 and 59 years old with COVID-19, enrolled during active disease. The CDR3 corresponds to CASHREADTEAFF. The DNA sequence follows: TGTGCCAGCCACAGGGAAGCGGACACTGAAGCTTTCTTT.